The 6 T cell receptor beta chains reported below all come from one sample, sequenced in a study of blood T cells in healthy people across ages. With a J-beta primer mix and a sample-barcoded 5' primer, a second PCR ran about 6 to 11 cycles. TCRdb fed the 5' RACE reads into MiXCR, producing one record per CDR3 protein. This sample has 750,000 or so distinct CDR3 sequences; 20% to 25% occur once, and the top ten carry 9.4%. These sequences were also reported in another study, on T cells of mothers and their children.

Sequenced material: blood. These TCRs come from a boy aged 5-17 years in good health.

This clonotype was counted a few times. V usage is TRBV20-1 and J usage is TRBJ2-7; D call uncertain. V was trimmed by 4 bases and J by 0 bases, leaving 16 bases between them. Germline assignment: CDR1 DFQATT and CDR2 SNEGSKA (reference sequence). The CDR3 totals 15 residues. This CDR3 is CSAIPRTANSYEQYF. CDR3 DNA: TGCAGTGCTATTCCCCGTACAGCGAACTCCTACGAGCAGTACTTC.

In nucleotides, the CDR3 is TGTGCCAGCAGCCCATTGCAGGGCCAAGAGACCCAGTACTTC. Protein sequence: CASSPLQGQETQYF. This chain joins TRBV27 and TRBJ2-5, with D perhaps matching TRBD1 (5 bases). Trimming cost V 6 bases and J 1 base, with 12 bases left between them. The CDR3 runs 14 residues. CDR1 MNHEY and CDR2 SMNVEV come from the germline V gene (reference sequence).

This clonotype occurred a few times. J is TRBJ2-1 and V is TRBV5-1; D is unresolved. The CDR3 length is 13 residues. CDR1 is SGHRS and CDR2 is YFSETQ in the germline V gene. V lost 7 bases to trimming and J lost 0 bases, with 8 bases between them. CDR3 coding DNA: TGCGCCAGCCAAGCGAGCTCCTACAATGAGCAGTTCTTC. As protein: CASQASSYNEQFF.

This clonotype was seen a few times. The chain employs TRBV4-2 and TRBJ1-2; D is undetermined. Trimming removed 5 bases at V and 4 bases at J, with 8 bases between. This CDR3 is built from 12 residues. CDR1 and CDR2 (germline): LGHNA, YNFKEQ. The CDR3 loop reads CASSDGVYGYTF. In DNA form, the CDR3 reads TGTGCCAGCAGCGATGGAGTCTATGGCTACACCTTC.

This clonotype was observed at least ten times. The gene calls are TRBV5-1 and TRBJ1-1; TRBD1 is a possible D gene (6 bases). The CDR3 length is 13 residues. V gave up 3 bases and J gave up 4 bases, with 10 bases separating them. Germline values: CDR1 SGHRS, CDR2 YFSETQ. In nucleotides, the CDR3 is TGCGCCAGCAGCTACAGGGTTGGCACTGAAGCTTTCTTT. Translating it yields CASSYRVGTEAFF.

In DNA form, the CDR3 reads TGCAGTGCTAGAGATGCCATGGGGTCAGCAGGCAACGAGCAGTACTTC. Translated, it gives CSARDAMGSAGNEQYF. V and J are TRBV20-1 and TRBJ2-5; D not certain. The closer fit of TRBJ2-7 to the DNA end suggests the J call may be wrong. The CDR3 loop spans 16 amino acids. Germline lookup yields CDR1 DFQATT and CDR2 SNEGSKA (reference sequence).